This entry lists 3 T cell receptor beta chains sequenced from one sample in a study of blood T cell repertoires in COVID-19. Profiling relied on immunoSEQ multiplex PCR, and the TCRdb table lists in-frame clones only, not all of them. The data contain roughly 190,000 clones, 84% of them singletons. The sequencing input was peripheral blood. These receptors were obtained from a woman in her 70s with COVID-19, enrolled during active disease.

The chain employs TRBV2 and TRBJ2-1, with D tentatively TRBD2 (6 bases). Germline values: CDR1 SNHLY, CDR2 FYNNEI. The CDR3 consists of 14 residues. The ends were cut back, 5 bases at V and 7 bases at J, with 15 bases in the middle. CDR3 region: CASSLEGPGNEQFF. CDR3 coding DNA: TGTGCCAGCAGTTTGGAGGGGCCGGGGAATGAGCAGTTCTTC.

The genes are TRBV9 and TRBJ1-2, with TRBD1 matching 12 bases. Germline V gene data show CDR1 as SGDLS and CDR2 as YYNGEE. Trimming at V came to 0 bases and at J to 1 base, leaving 4 bases not matched to a gene. This CDR3 is built from 17 residues. The CDR3 DNA reads TGTGCCAGCAGCGTAGGGGGACAGGGGGCAAATAACTATGGCTACACCTTC. Protein sequence: CASSVGGQGANNYGYTF.

This chain joins TRBV6-1 and TRBJ1-1; D is uncertain. The CDR3 length is 13 residues. Germline loops: CDR1 MNHNS, CDR2 SASEGT. Deletions cut 3 bases from V and 4 bases from J, with 9 bases between. The CDR3 sequence: CASSEQGSTEAFF. The CDR3 DNA reads as TGTGCCAGCAGTGAGCAAGGGAGCACTGAAGCTTTCTTT.